What follows describes a single TCR beta chain. Being one base from a much bigger clone, this may be a read error. The conserved final phenylalanine or tryptophan is absent from the CDR3, which likely points to a read error. This specimen comes from a study of blood T cells in healthy people across ages. It was with a sample-barcoded 5' primer and a J-beta primer mix that a second PCR of about 7 to 12 cycles was run. TCRdb re-called the 5' RACE reads with MiXCR, one entry per CDR3 protein. This repertoire shows over 550,000 distinct CDR3 sequences, under 30% found once; its top ten account for 15% to 17%. The V end lost 1 base, the J end lost 4 bases, and 10 bases lay between the germline ends. This CDR3 comprises 14 residues. Per the germline V gene, CDR1 is SGHVS and CDR2 is FNYEAQ.

Sequencing was carried out using blood. This sequence was found in a woman aged 80 or over in good health. The chain combines TRBV7-6 with TRBJ2-5, with a weak D call TRBD2 (5 bases). In DNA form, the CDR3 reads TGTGCCAGCAGCTTAGGCGGGCTACCAGAGACCCAGTACGTC. It is translated as CASSLGGLPETQYV.